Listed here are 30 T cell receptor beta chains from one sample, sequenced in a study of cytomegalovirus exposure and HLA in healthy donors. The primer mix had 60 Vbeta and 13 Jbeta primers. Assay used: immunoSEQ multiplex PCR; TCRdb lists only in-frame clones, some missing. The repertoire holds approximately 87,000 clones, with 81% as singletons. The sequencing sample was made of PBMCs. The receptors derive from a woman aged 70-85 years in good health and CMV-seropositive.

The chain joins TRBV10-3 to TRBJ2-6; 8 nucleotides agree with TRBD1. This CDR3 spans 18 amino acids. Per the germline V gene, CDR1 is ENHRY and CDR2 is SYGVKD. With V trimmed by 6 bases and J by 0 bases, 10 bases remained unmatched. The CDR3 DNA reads TGTGCCATCAGCCCCGGGACAGGTTCTATCTCTGGGGCCAACGTCCTGACTTTC. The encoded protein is CAISPGTGSISGANVLTF.

The CDR3 sequence: CASSDSGSSYEQYF. In DNA form, the CDR3 reads TGTGCCAGCTCAGATAGCGGCTCCTCCTACGAGCAGTACTTC. The rearrangement uses TRBV18 and TRBJ2-7, with a weak D call TRBD2 (6 bases). The CDR3 covers 14 residues. V was cut by 5 bases and J by 0 bases, with 11 bases left in between. From germline, CDR1 is KGHSH and CDR2 LQKENI.

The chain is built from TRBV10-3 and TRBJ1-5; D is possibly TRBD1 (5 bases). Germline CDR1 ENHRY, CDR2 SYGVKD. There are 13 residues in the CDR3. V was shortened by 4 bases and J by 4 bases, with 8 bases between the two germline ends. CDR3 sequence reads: CAISGSGNQPQHF. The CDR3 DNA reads TGTGCCATCAGTGGCTCAGGGAATCAGCCCCAGCATTTT.

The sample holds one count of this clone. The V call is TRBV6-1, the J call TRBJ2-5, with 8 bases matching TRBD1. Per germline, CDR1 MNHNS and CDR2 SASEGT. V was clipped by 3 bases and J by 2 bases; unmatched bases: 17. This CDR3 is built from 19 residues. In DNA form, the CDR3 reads TGTGCCAGCAGTGATCCCACCGGACAGGGTCTAATAGGACAAGAGACCCAGTACTTC. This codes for CASSDPTGQGLIGQETQYF.

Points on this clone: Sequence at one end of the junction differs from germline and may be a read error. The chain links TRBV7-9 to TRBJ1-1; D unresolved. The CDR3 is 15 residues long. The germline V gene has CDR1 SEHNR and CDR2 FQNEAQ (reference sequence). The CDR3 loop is CSSSLALGENTEAFF. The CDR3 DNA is TGTTCCAGCAGCTTAGCTCTCGGAGAGAACACTGAAGCTTTCTTT.

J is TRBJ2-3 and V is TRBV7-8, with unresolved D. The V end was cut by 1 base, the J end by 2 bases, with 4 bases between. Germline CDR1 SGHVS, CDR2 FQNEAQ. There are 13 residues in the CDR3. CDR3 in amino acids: CASSLEHTDTQYF. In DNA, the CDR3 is TGTGCCAGCAGCTTAGAGCACACAGATACGCAGTATTTT.

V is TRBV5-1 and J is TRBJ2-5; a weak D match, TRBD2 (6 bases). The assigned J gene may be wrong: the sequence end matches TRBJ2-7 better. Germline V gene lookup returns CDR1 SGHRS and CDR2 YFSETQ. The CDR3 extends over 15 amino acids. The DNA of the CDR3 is TGCGCCAGCAGCTTGAATAGCGGTAGCTCCTACGAGCAGTACTTC. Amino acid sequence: CASSLNSGSSYEQYF.

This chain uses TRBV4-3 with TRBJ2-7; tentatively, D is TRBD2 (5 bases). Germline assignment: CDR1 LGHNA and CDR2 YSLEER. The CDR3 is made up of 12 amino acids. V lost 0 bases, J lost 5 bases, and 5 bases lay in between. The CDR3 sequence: CASSQERDEQYF. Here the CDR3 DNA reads TGCGCCAGCAGCCAAGAGCGGGACGAGCAGTACTTC.

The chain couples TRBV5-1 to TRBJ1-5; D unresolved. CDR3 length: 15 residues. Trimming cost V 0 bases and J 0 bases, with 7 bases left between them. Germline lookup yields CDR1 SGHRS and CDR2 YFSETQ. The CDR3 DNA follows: TGCGCCAGCAGCTTGGAGGCGGATAGCAATCAGCCCCAGCATTTT. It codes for CASSLEADSNQPQHF.

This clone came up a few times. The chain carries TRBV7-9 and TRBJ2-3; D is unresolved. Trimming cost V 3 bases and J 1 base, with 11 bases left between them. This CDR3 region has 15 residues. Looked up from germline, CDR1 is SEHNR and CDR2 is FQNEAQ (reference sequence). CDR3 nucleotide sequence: TGTGCCAGCAGCTTGTCTCGACGGGGCACAGATACGCAGTATTTT. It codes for CASSLSRRGTDTQYF.

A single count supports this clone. The CDR3, as DNA: TGTGCCAGCAGTTTATTGGGACAGGGGGCCTATGGCTACACCTTC. This codes for CASSLLGQGAYGYTF. This chain connects TRBV27 to TRBJ1-2, with 12 bases fitting TRBD1. Trimming cost V 1 base and J 4 bases; bases outside gene matches: 1. CDR1 and CDR2 (germline): MNHEY, SMNVEV (reference sequence). The CDR3 totals 15 residues.

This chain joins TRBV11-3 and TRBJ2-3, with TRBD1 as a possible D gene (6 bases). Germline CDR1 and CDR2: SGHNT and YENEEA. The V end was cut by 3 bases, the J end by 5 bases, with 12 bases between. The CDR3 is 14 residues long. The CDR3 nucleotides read TGTGCCAGCAGCTTGGCAGGGGCTAGAGATACGCAGTATTTT. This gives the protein CASSLAGARDTQYF.

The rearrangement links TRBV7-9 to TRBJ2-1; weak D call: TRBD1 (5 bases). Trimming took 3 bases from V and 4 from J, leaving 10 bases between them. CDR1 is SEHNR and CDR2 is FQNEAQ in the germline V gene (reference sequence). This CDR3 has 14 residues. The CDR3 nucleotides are TGTGCCAGCAGCTTGAGTGACAGATACAATGAGCAGTTCTTC. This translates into CASSLSDRYNEQFF.

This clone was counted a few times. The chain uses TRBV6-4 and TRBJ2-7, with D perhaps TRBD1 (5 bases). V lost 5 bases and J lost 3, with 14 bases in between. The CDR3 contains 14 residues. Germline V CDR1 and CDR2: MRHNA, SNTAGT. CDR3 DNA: TGTGCCAGCAGTCTAGGACACCCCGGCTACGAGCAGTACTTC. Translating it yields CASSLGHPGYEQYF.

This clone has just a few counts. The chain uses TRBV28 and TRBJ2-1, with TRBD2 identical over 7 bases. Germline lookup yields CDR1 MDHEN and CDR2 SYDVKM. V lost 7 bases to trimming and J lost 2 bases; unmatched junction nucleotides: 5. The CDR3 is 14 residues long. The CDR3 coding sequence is TGTGCCAGCACGGAGGGAGGGCCCTACAATGAGCAGTTCTTC. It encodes CASTEGGPYNEQFF.

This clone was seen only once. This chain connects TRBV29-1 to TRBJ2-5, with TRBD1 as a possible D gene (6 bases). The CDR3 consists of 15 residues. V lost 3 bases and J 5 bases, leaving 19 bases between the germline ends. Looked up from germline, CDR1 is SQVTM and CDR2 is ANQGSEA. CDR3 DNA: TGCAGCGTTGAGGAATGGTCTGGCCAGGGGGAGACCCAGTACTTC. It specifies CSVEEWSGQGETQYF.

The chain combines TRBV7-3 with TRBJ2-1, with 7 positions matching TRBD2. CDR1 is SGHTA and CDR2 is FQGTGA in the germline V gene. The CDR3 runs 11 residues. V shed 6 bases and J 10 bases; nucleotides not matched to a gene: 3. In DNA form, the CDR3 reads TGTGCCAGCAGGGGGGGGAGCGAGCAGTTCTTC. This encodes CASRGGSEQFF.

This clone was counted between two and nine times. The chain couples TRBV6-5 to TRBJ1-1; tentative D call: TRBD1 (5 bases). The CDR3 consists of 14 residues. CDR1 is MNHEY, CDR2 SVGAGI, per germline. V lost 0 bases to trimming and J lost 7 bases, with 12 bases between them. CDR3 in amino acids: CASSYSAGLGEAFF. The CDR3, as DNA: TGTGCCAGCAGTTACTCCGCAGGGCTGGGTGAAGCTTTCTTT.

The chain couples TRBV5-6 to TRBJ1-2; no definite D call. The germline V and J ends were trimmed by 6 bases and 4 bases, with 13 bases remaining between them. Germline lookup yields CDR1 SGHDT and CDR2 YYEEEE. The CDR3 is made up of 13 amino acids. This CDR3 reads CASTLGIIYGYTF. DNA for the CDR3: TGTGCCAGCACCCTCGGTATCATCTATGGCTACACCTTC.

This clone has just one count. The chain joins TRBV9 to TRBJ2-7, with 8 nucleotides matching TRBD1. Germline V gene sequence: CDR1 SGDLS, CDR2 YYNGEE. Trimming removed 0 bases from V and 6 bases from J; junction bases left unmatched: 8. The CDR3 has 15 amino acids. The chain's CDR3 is CASSVVDRENGEQYF. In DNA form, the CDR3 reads TGTGCCAGCAGCGTAGTGGACAGGGAAAACGGCGAGCAGTACTTC.

The CDR3 DNA reads as TGTGCCAGCAGCTTAGGAGCAAGCGGGAGCTCCTACGAGCAGTACTTC. This gives the protein CASSLGASGSSYEQYF. This chain uses TRBV7-6 with TRBJ2-7, with 8 bases fitting TRBD2. CDR1 and CDR2 (germline): SGHVS, FNYEAQ. The CDR3 totals 16 residues. Trimming at V came to 1 base and at J to 0 bases, leaving 5 bases not matched to a gene. Full variable domain (missing parts from reference TRBV7-6 and TRBJ2-7): GAGVSQSPRYKVTKRGQDVALRCDPISGHVSLYWYRQALGQGPEFLTYFNYEAQQDKSGLPNDRFSAERPEGSISTLTIQRTEQRDSAMYRCASSLGASGSSYEQYFGPGTRLTVT.

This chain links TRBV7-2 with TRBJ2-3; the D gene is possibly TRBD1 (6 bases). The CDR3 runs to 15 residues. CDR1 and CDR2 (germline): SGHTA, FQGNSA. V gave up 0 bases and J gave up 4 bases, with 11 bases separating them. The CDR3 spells CASSLAPTGPDTQYF. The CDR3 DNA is TGTGCCAGCAGCTTAGCCCCGACAGGCCCAGATACGCAGTATTTT.

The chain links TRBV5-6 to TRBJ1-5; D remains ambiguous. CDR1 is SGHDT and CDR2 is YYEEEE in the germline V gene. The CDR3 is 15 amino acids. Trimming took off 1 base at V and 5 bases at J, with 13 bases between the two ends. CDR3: CASSLRVALDQPQHF. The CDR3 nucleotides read TGTGCCAGCAGCTTGCGGGTGGCCCTCGATCAGCCCCAGCATTTT.

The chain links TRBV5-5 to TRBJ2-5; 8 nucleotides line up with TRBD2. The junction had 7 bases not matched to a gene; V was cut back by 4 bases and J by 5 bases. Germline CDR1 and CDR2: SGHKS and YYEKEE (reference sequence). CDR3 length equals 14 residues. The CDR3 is CASSRRSGSETQYF. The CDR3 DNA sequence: TGTGCCAGCAGCCGACGGAGCGGGAGTGAGACCCAGTACTTC.

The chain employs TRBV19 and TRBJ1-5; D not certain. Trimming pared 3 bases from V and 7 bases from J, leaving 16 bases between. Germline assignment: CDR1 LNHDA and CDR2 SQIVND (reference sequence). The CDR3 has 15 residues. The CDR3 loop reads CASSIFVPGEQPQHF. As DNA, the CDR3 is TGTGCCAGTAGTATCTTTGTTCCCGGAGAGCAGCCCCAGCATTTT.

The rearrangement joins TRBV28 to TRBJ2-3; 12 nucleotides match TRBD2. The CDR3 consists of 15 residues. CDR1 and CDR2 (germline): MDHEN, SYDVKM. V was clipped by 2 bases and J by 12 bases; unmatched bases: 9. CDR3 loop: CASSLRQLAGGPQYF. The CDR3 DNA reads TGTGCCAGCAGTTTAAGGCAGCTAGCGGGAGGGCCACAGTATTTT. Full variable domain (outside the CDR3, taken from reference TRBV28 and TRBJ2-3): DVKVTQSSRYLVKRTGEKVFLECVQDMDHENMFWYRQDPGLGLRLIYFSYDVKMKEKGDIPEGYSVSREKKERFSLILESASTNQTSMYLCASSLRQLAGGPQYFGPGTRLTVL.

As DNA, the CDR3 is TGTGCCAGTAGTCCCCGCAGGGGGTCGTTAAACGAGCAGTACTTC. This gives the protein CASSPRRGSLNEQYF. The J gene is TRBJ2-5, the V gene TRBV19; 7 positions agree with TRBD1. The J call is uncertain, as TRBJ2-7 better fits the DNA end. CDR1 is LNHDA and CDR2 is SQIVND in the germline V gene (reference sequence). This CDR3 has 15 residues.

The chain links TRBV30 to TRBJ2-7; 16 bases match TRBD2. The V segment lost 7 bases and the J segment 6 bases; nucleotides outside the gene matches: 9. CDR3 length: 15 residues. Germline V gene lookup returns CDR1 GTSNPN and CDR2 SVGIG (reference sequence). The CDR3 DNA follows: TGTGCCTCAAGTAAGGGACTAGCGGGAGGGGGCGAGCAGTACTTC. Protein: CASSKGLAGGGEQYF.

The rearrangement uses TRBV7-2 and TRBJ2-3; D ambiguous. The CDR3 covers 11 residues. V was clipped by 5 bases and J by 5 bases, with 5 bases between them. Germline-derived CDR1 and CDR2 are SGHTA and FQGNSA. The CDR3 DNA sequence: TGTGCCAGCAGCCAGCGAGATACGCAGTATTTT. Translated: CASSQRDTQYF.

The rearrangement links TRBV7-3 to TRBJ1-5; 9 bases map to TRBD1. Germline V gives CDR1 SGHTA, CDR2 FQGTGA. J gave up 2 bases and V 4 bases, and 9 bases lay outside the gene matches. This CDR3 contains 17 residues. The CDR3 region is CASSSPQGAYGNQPQHF. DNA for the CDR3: TGTGCCAGCAGCTCCCCACAGGGGGCTTATGGCAATCAGCCCCAGCATTTT.